This entry is about one T cell receptor beta chain. The antigen is not known. TCRdb re-derived calls from the 5' RACE reads in MiXCR, one entry per CDR3 protein. This table holds approximately 550,000 distinct CDR3 sequences, approximately 13% found once. This sample was included in a study of T cells after yellow fever vaccination. Study overall: Fractions of low cell number were prepared using SMART-Seq v4 Ultra Low Input.

General study points: Most primary-vaccination clones recurred post-booster (around 95% CD4, about 90% CD8). Clonotypes appearing in both CD4 and CD8 compartments existed, and their share was small.

The sequence was obtained from a man under 40 who received the YFV17D yellow fever vaccine. Specimen: PBMCs, collected on the day of the yellow fever booster vaccination.

In nucleotides, the CDR3 is TGTGCCAGCAGCCCGCTTGGTTGGTTTGCGGGAGTGGGAAATGAGCAGTTCTTC. Encoded protein: CASSPLGWFAGVGNEQFF. This rearrangement joins TRBV11-2 to TRBJ2-1; 7 bases map to TRBD2. CDR1 and CDR2 (germline): SGHAT, FQNNGV. V dropped 5 bases and J dropped 7; count of bases not matched to a gene: 20. The CDR3 contains 18 residues.